The 5 T cell receptor beta chains below all came from one sample that was sequenced in a study of shared clonotypes between healthy human individuals. Assay used: immunoSEQ multiplex PCR; TCRdb lists only in-frame clones, some missing. The sample records around 1 million clones, approximately 80% being singletons. Sequencing input: memory CD4+ T cells sorted from blood. Subset denoted: CD45RA-negative fraction. These receptors all come from a man younger than 35 in good health.

The CDR3 sequence: CASSQVSQGADTQYF. The CDR3 DNA is TGCGCCAGCAGCCAAGTATCTCAGGGGGCAGATACGCAGTATTTT. This chain uses TRBV4-1 with TRBJ2-3, with 7 nucleotides matching TRBD1. CDR1 and CDR2 from the germline V gene are MGHRA and YSYEKL. Trimming at V came to 1 base and at J to 4 bases, leaving 5 bases not matched to a gene. The CDR3 is 15 residues long.

Here the CDR3 reads CASSPLTGLYEQYF. DNA of the CDR3: TGCGCCAGCAGCCCCCTGACAGGGCTCTACGAGCAGTACTTC. The chain combines TRBV5-1 with TRBJ2-7, with 7 positions matching TRBD1. Germline V gene data show CDR1 as SGHRS and CDR2 as YFSETQ. The CDR3 is 14 residues long. The ends lost 4 bases at V and 3 bases at J; junction bases unmatched: 7.

The J gene is TRBJ1-5, the V gene TRBV4-3, with a tentative D call TRBD1 (6 bases). The length of the CDR3 is 15 residues. Germline V gives CDR1 LGHNA, CDR2 YSLEER. V lost 3 bases to trimming and J lost 0 bases, with 9 bases between them. DNA for the CDR3: TGCGCCAGCAGCCAGGGACACCTTAGCAATCAGCCCCAGCATTTT. Protein sequence: CASSQGHLSNQPQHF.

This chain joins TRBV13 and TRBJ2-2; D is tentatively TRBD1 or TRBD2 (5 bases each). The V end lost 1 base, the J end lost 3 bases, and 18 bases lay between the germline ends. Looked up from germline, CDR1 is PRHDT and CDR2 is FYEKMQ (reference sequence). This CDR3 spans 18 amino acids. The CDR3 region has the DNA TGTGCCAGCAGCTTAGCCGGGGCCGGCCTTTTTGACACCGGGGAGCTGTTTTTT. This gives the protein CASSLAGAGLFDTGELFF.

The rearrangement uses TRBV10-2 and TRBJ1-2; tentatively, D is TRBD1 (6 bases). This CDR3 comprises 16 residues. Germline lookup yields CDR1 WSHSY and CDR2 SAAADI. V shed 4 bases and J shed 0 bases, with 15 bases lying between them. The CDR3 sequence: CASSGDTGTSNYGYTF. CDR3 DNA sequence: TGCGCCAGCAGTGGAGATACAGGGACCTCTAACTATGGCTACACCTTC.